A selection of T cell receptor beta chains follows, all from one sample in a study of shared clonotypes between healthy human individuals. TCRdb keeps only in-frame clones here, not all; method: immunoSEQ multiplex PCR. The top ten hold 0.13% of the sample, which has about 2 million clones, 90% to 95% seen once. Specimen: naive CD4+ T cells sorted from blood. The receptors stem from a man aged 18 to 35 in good health. The CDR3 runs from the conserved cysteine through the conserved F or W. The D gene is left open where the match is weak. For some rows the clone size is stated as once, few or many, or as a class when expanded; others skip it.

length	size	J	V	D	CDR3	DNA
14	.	TRBJ2-5	TRBV6-1	.	CASSETRDRGTQYF	TGTGCCAGCAGTGAAACCCGAGATCGGGGGACCCAGTACTTC
12	.	TRBJ2-3	TRBV5-1	.	CASSLDSDTQYF	TGCGCCAGCAGCTTGGATTCAGATACGCAGTATTTT
12	.	TRBJ1-1	TRBV7-9	.	CASSLGDRGAFF	TGTGCCAGCAGCTTAGGGGACCGAGGAGCTTTCTTT
13	.	TRBJ2-5	TRBV28	.	CASSQSREETQYF	TGTGCCAGCAGTCAATCCAGGGAGGAGACCCAGTACTTC
16	.	TRBJ2-2	TRBV15	.	CATSRDNGFDAGELFF	TGTGCCACCAGCAGAGATAACGGGTTCGACGCCGGGGAGCTGTTTTTT
16	.	TRBJ2-7	TRBV28	TRBD1	CASSVSRDRGIYEQYF	TGTGCCAGCAGTGTCTCACGGGACAGGGGTATCTACGAGCAGTACTTC
17	.	TRBJ2-7	TRBV5-6	TRBD1	CASSLGFGGQGSYEQYF	TGTGCCAGCAGCTTGGGGTTCGGTGGACAGGGATCCTACGAGCAGTACTTC
14	.	TRBJ1-1	TRBV6-1	.	CASSGGAKGTEAFF	TGTGCCAGCAGTGGGGGGGCGAAGGGGACTGAAGCTTTCTTT
15	.	TRBJ2-4	TRBV28	TRBD1	CASSMGDRVLYIQYF	TGTGCCAGCAGTATGGGCGACAGGGTATTATACATTCAGTACTTC
11	.	TRBJ1-1	TRBV5-1	TRBD1	CASSGTGEAFF	TGCGCCAGCAGCGGGACAGGGGAAGCTTTCTTT
15	once	TRBJ1-4	TRBV28	.	CASSLDGFTNEKLFF	TGTGCCAGCAGTTTAGACGGGTTCACTAATGAAAAACTGTTTTTT
13	.	TRBJ1-1	TRBV5-1	.	CASSRGGGTEAFF	TGCGCCAGCAGTCGTGGGGGTGGGACTGAAGCTTTCTTT
16	.	TRBJ1-5	TRBV30	TRBD1	CAWSLGTVGGNQPQHF	TGTGCCTGGAGTCTAGGGACAGTCGGTGGCAATCAGCCCCAGCATTTT
14	.	TRBJ1-5	TRBV7-6	.	CASSRYRMDSAQHF	TGTGCCAGCAGCCGATATCGGATGGACAGTGCCCAGCATTTT
14	.	TRBJ2-5	TRBV6-1	.	CASSGGGGSGAQYF	TGTGCCAGCAGCGGAGGAGGGGGGAGCGGGGCCCAGTACTTC
15	.	TRBJ2-3	TRBV5-1	.	CASSLERPGADTQYF	TGCGCCAGCAGCTTGGAGCGACCCGGGGCAGATACGCAGTATTTT
14	.	TRBJ2-2	TRBV10-1	.	CASSIQIATGELFF	TGCGCCAGCAGCATACAGATCGCCACCGGGGAGCTGTTTTTT
13	.	TRBJ1-3	TRBV2	.	CASSQGGGNTIYF	TGTGCCAGCAGCCAGGGAGGTGGAAACACCATATATTTT
16	.	TRBJ2-7	TRBV30	TRBD1	CAWSLPGTGGVYEQYF	TGTGCCTGGAGCTTGCCCGGGACAGGGGGAGTCTACGAGCAGTACTTC
13	.	TRBJ1-2	TRBV19	.	CASSISSNYGYTF	TGTGCCAGTAGTATATCTAGTAACTATGGCTACACCTTC
13	.	TRBJ2-5	TRBV15	.	CATSREATAQQYF	TGTGCCACCAGCAGAGAAGCGACAGCGCAGCAGTACTTC
16	.	TRBJ1-3	TRBV18	.	CASRRDPSLAGNTIYF	TGTGCCAGCCGCCGGGACCCAAGTTTGGCTGGAAACACCATATATTTT
13	.	TRBJ2-2	TRBV6-5	.	CASNNWQGGELFF	TGTGCCAGCAACAACTGGCAGGGTGGGGAGCTGTTTTTT
16	once	TRBJ1-1	TRBV5-6	.	CASSSKTVTQNTEAFF	TGTGCCAGCAGCTCCAAGACAGTAACCCAAAACACTGAAGCTTTCTTT
15	once	TRBJ1-5	TRBV18	.	CASSPLAGGNQPQHF	TGTGCCAGCTCACCACTGGCGGGCGGCAATCAGCCCCAGCATTTT
15	.	TRBJ1-5	TRBV7-9	.	CASSLDGRPDQPQHF	TGTGCCAGCAGCTTAGATGGCAGGCCCGATCAGCCCCAGCATTTT
17	.	TRBJ1-2	TRBV9	.	CASSVADVILANYGYTF	TGTGCCAGCAGCGTTGCCGACGTGATTCTAGCTAACTATGGCTACACCTTC
13	.	TRBJ2-2	TRBV30	.	CAWSRGAIGELFF	TGTGCCTGGAGTCGGGGGGCAATCGGGGAGCTGTTTTTT
13	.	TRBJ2-2	TRBV7-9	.	CASTKGRAGELFF	TGTGCCAGCACCAAGGGAAGGGCCGGGGAGCTGTTTTTT
13	.	TRBJ2-2	TRBV10-3	.	CAISRGGTGELFF	TGTGCCATCAGCCGAGGAGGGACCGGGGAGCTGTTTTTT
13	.	TRBJ1-1	TRBV7-3	.	CASSLGQNTEAFF	TGTGCCAGCAGCTTGGGACAGAACACTGAAGCTTTCTTT
15	.	TRBJ1-5	TRBV27	.	CASSQRGYSNQPQHF	TGTGCCAGCAGTCAGAGAGGGTATAGCAATCAGCCCCAGCATTTT
14	.	TRBJ1-1	TRBV6-6	.	CASSYSELSPEAFF	TGTGCCAGCAGTTACTCGGAGCTATCGCCTGAAGCTTTCTTT
21	.	TRBJ2-5	TRBV19	TRBD1	CASSILHLSGTTGGRQETQYF	TGTGCCAGTAGTATCCTCCACCTCTCCGGGACGACAGGGGGACGTCAAGAGACCCAGTACTTC
13	.	TRBJ1-1	TRBV9	.	CASSVDMNTEAFF	TGTGCCAGCAGCGTCGATATGAACACTGAAGCTTTCTTT
16	.	TRBJ1-5	TRBV6-6	TRBD1	CASSYTGARSNQPQHF	TGTGCCAGCAGTTATACAGGGGCTCGGAGCAATCAGCCCCAGCATTTT
16	.	TRBJ2-7	TRBV10-3	.	CAISDSIRTAAGEQYF	TGTGCCATCAGTGACTCGATTCGGACGGCGGCGGGTGAGCAGTACTTC
12	.	TRBJ2-3	TRBV11-2	.	CASSLTADTQYF	TGTGCCAGCAGCTTGACCGCGGATACGCAGTATTTT
13	.	TRBJ1-6	TRBV7-6	.	CASSSGRQGTLHF	TGTGCCAGCAGCTCGGGACGGCAGGGGACCCTCCACTTT
15	.	TRBJ2-3	TRBV5-4	.	CASSLVRGARDTQYF	TGTGCCAGCAGCTTGGTCAGGGGGGCACGGGATACGCAGTATTTT
16	once	TRBJ2-3	TRBV10-3	TRBD2	CAISVTSGGSTDTQYF	TGTGCCATCAGTGTCACTAGCGGGGGCTCCACAGATACGCAGTATTTT
18	.	TRBJ2-6	TRBV7-9	.	CASTPTGKGIGGANVLTF	TGTGCCAGCACTCCGACGGGGAAGGGGATAGGTGGGGCCAACGTCCTGACTTTC
13	.	TRBJ2-1	TRBV7-2	TRBD2	CASSSGTSGDLFF	TGTGCCAGCAGCTCCGGGACTAGCGGGGATTTATTCTTC